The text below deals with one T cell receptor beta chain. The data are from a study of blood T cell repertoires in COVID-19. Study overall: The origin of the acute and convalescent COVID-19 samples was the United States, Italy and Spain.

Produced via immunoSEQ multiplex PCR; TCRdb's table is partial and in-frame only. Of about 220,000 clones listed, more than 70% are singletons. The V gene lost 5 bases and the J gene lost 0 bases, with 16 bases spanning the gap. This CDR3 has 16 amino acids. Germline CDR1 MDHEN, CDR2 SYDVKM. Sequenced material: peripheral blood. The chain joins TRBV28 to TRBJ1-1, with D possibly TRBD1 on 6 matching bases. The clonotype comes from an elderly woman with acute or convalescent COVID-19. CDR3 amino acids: CASSPLGGAMNTEAFF. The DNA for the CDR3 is TGTGCCAGCAGTCCCCTGGGGGGGGCGATGAACACTGAAGCTTTCTTT.